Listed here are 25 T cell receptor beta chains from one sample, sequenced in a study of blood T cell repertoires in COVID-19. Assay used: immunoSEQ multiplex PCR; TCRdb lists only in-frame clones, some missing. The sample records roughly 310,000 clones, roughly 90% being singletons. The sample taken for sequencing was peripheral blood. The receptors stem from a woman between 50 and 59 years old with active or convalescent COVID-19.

DNA of the CDR3: TGTGCCAGCAGCGAGGAGGGAGGAAACACCATATATTTT. Protein sequence: CASSEEGGNTIYF. V usage is TRBV5-5 and J usage is TRBJ1-3; unclear D gene. The germline V gene encodes CDR1 SGHKS and CDR2 YYEKEE (reference sequence). The CDR3 is made up of 13 amino acids. Between the trimmed V and J ends, which lost 4 bases and 4 bases, there was a span of 9 bases.

CDR3 DNA: TGTGCCAGCAGTTTGATCCTAGGGAACACTGAAGCTTTCTTT. Protein sequence: CASSLILGNTEAFF. V and J are TRBV28 and TRBJ1-1, with unresolved D. V gave up 3 bases and J gave up 1 base, with 9 bases separating them. The CDR3 runs to 14 residues. Germline-derived CDR1 and CDR2 are MDHEN and SYDVKM.

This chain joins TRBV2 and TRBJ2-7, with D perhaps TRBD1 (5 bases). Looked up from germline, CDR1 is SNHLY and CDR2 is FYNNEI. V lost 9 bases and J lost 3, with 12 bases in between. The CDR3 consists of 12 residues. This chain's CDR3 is CASSRRDYEQYF. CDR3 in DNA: TGTGCCAGTAGTCGCAGGGACTACGAGCAGTACTTC.

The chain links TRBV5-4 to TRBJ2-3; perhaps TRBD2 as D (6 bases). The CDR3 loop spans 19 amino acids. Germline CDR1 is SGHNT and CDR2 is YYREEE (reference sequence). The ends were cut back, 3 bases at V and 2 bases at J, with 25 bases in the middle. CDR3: CASSSPVGRSLRTTDTQYF. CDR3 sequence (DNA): TGTGCCAGCAGCTCCCCCGTTGGGAGGTCGCTAAGGACCACAGATACGCAGTATTTT.

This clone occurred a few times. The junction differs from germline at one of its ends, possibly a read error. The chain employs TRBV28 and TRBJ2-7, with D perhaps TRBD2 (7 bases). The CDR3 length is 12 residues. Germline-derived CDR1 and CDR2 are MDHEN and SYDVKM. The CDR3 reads CASSPTGTTTLF. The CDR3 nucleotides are TGTGCCAGCAGTCCCACAGGGACTACTACGCTCTTC.

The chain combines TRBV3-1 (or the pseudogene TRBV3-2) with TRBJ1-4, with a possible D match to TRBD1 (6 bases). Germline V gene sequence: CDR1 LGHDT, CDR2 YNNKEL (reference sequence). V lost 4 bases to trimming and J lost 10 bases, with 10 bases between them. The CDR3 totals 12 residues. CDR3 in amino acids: CASSPQGAKLFF. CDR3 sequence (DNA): TGTGCCAGCAGCCCACAGGGAGCAAAACTGTTTTTT.

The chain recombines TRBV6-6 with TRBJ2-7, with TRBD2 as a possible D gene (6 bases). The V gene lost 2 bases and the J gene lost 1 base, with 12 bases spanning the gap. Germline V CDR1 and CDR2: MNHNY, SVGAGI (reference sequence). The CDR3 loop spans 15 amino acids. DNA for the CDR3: TGTGCCAGCAGTTACGATAGCGGTCGGTCCTACGAGCAGTACTTC. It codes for CASSYDSGRSYEQYF.

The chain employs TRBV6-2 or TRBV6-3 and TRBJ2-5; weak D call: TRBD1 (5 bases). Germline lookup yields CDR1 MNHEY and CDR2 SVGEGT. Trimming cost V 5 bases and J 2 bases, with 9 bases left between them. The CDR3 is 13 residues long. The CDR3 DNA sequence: TGTGCCAGCAGTAAGGGGCCTCAAGAGACCCAGTACTTC. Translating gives CASSKGPQETQYF.

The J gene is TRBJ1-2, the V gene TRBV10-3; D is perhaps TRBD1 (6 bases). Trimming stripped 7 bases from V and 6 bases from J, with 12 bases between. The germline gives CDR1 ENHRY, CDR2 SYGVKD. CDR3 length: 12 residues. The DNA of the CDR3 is TGTGCCATCATGGGGGGGGGCGATGGCTACACCTTC. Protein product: CAIMGGGDGYTF.

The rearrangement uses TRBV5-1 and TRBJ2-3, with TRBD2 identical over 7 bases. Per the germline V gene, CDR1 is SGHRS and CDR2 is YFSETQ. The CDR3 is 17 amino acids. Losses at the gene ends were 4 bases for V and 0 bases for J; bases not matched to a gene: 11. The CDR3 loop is CASSLSGTHHSTDTQYF. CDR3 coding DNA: TGCGCCAGCAGCCTGAGCGGGACTCACCATAGCACAGATACGCAGTATTTT.

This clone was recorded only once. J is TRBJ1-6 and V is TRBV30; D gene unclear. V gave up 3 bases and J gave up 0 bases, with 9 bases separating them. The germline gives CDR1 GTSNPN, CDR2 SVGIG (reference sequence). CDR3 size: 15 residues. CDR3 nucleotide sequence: TGTGCCTGGAGAGTGGGGAGCTCCTATAATTCACCCCTCCACTTT. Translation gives CAWRVGSSYNSPLHF.

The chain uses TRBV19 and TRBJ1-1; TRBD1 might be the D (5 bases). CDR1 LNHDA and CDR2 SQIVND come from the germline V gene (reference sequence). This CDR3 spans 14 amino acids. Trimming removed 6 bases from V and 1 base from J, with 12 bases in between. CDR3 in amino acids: CASSLPRENTEAFF. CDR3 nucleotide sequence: TGTGCCAGTAGCCTCCCCAGGGAGAACACTGAAGCTTTCTTT.

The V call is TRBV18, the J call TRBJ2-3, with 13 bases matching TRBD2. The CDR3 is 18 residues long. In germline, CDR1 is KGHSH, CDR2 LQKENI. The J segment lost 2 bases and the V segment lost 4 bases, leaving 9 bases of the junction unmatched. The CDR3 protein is CASSRTTSGRSDTDTQYF. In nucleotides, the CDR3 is TGTGCCAGCTCACGGACGACTAGCGGGAGGAGTGACACAGATACGCAGTATTTT.

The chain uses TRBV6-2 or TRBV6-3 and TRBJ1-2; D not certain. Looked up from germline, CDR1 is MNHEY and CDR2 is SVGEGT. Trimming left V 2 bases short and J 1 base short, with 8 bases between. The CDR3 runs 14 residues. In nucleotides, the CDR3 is TGTGCCAGCAGTTACGTGACAAGTAACTATGGCTACACCTTC. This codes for CASSYVTSNYGYTF.

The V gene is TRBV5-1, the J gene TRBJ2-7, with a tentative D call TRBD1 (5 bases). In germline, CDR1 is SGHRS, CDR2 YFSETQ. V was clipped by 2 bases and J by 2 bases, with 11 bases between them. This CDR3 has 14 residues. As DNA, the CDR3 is TGCGCCAGCAGCTTTGGGGCAGGTCCCTACGAGCAGTACTTC. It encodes CASSFGAGPYEQYF.

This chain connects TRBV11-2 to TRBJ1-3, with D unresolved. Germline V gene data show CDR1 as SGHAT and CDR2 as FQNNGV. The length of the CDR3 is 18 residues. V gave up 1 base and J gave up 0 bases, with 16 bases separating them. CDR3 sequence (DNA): TGTGCCAGCAGCTTAGTCGGCAAATTAGCAAGCTCTGGAAACACCATATATTTT. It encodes CASSLVGKLASSGNTIYF.

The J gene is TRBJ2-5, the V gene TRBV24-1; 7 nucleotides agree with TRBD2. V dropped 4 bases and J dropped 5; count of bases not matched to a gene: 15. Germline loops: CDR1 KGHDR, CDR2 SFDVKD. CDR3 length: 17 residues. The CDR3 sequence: CATSDRSPTSEWETQYF. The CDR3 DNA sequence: TGTGCCACCAGTGACCGATCCCCCACTAGCGAGTGGGAGACCCAGTACTTC.

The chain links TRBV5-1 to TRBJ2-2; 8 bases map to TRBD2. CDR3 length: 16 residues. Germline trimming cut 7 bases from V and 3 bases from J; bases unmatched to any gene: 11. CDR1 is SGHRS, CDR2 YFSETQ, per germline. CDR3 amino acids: CASAGGTGKDTGELFF. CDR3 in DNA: TGCGCCAGCGCGGGGGGAACAGGGAAGGACACCGGGGAGCTGTTTTTT.

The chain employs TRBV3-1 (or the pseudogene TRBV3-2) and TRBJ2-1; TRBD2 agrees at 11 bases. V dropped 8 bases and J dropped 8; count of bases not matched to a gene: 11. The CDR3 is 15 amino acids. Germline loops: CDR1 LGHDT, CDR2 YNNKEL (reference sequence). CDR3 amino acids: CASPLTSGSIHEQFF. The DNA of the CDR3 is TGTGCCAGCCCACTTACTAGCGGGAGTATCCATGAGCAGTTCTTC.

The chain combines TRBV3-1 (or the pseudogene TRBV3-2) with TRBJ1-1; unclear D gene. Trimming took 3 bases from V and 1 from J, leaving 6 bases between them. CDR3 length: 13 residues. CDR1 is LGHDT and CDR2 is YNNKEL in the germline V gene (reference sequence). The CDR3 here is CASSQAGNTEAFF. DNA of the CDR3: TGTGCCAGCAGCCAGGCAGGGAACACTGAAGCTTTCTTT.

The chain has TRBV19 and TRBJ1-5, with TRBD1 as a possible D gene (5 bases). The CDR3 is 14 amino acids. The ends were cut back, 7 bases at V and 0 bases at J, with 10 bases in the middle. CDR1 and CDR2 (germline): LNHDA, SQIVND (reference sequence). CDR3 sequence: CASTSGASNQPQHF. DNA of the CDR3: TGTGCCAGTACCAGTGGGGCTAGCAATCAGCCCCAGCATTTT.

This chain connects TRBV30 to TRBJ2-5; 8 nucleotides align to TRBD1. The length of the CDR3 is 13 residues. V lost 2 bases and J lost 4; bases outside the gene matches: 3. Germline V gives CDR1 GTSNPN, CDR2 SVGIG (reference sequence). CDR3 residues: CAWSFDRGETQYF. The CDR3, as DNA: TGTGCCTGGAGTTTTGACAGGGGAGAGACCCAGTACTTC.

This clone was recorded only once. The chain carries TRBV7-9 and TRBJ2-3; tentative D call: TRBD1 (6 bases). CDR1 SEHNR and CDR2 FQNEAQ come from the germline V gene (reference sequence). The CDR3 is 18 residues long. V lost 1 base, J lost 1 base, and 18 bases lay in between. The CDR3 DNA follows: TGTGCCAGCAGCTTAGTCGCCCTACAGGGCTGGGGCACAGATACGCAGTATTTT. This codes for CASSLVALQGWGTDTQYF.

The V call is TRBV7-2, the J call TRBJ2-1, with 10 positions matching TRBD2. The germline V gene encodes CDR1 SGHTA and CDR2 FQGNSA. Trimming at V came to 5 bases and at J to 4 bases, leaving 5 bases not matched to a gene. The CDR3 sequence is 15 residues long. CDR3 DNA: TGTGCCAGCAGCGCCTCTAGCGGGGGTTACAATGAGCAGTTCTTC. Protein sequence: CASSASSGGYNEQFF.

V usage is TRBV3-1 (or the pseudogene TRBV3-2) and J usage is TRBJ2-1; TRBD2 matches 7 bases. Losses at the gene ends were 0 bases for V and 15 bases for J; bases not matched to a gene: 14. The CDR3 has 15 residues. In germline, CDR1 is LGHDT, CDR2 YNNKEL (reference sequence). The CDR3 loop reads CASSQEGLGNSIWFF. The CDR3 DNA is TGTGCCAGCAGCCAAGAAGGACTAGGAAATTCTATTTGGTTCTTC.